The 9 T cell receptor beta chains presented below share a single source sample, sequenced in a study of T cell changes during pregnancy in multiple sclerosis. Using immunoSEQ multiplex PCR, the repertoire was profiled, and TCRdb retains in-frame clones only, with some absent. The sample holds about 72,000 clones, 90% to 95% seen once. The input for sequencing was peripheral blood, taken in the third trimester of pregnancy. The origin of the receptors is a female donor in good health, enrolled as a control in a pregnancy study.

This sequence joins TRBV6-5 and TRBJ2-1; perhaps TRBD1 as D (6 bases). Deletions cut 2 bases from V and 1 base from J, with 6 bases between. Germline V lookup: CDR1 MNHEY, CDR2 SVGAGI. The length of the CDR3 is 14 residues. The CDR3 loop is CASSYRGSYNEQFF. In nucleotides, the CDR3 is TGTGCCAGCAGTTACAGGGGGTCCTACAATGAGCAGTTCTTC.

V and J are TRBV30 and TRBJ1-2; D call uncertain. Trimming took 6 bases from V and 7 from J, leaving 18 bases between them. The germline CDR1 and CDR2 sequences are GTSNPN and SVGIG (reference sequence). This CDR3 spans 13 amino acids. CDR3 sequence: CACRIAGRGGYTF. As DNA, the CDR3 is TGTGCCTGTCGAATCGCCGGGAGAGGTGGCTACACCTTC.

The chain recombines TRBV5-6 with TRBJ2-7, with 9 bases fitting TRBD1. The CDR3 is 15 residues long. Trimming took 3 bases from V and 3 from J; bases not matched to a gene: 7. Germline CDR1 SGHDT, CDR2 YYEEEE. CDR3 nucleotides: TGTGCCAGCAGCTGGGCACCGGGACAGGGCTACGAGCAGTACTTC. The encoded protein is CASSWAPGQGYEQYF.

V and J are TRBV6-1 and TRBJ1-6, with a tentative D call TRBD1 (6 bases). V shed 3 bases and J shed 7 bases, with 13 bases lying between them. The CDR3 has 15 residues. CDR1 is MNHNS and CDR2 is SASEGT in the germline V gene. CDR3 in amino acids: CASSDWTADNSPLHF. DNA of the CDR3: TGTGCCAGCAGTGACTGGACAGCCGACAATTCACCCCTCCACTTT.

This clone was found once. The CDR3 reads CASRSPRTVTYEQYF. The CDR3 nucleotides are TGTGCCAGCAGAAGCCCGAGAACAGTAACCTACGAGCAGTACTTC. The V and J genes are TRBV28 and TRBJ2-7; the D is unclear. The CDR3 totals 15 residues. Trimming cost V 6 bases and J 2 bases, with 17 bases left between them. Germline CDR1 is MDHEN and CDR2 is SYDVKM.

The genes are TRBV6-1 and TRBJ1-2, with D maybe TRBD1 (5 bases). Germline lookup yields CDR1 MNHNS and CDR2 SASEGT. There are 16 residues in the CDR3. V lost 2 bases and J 2 bases, leaving 15 bases between the germline ends. CDR3 nucleotide sequence: TGTGCCAGCAGTGAATCCTTTAACAGGAAAAACTATGGCTACACCTTC. It encodes CASSESFNRKNYGYTF.

The genes are TRBV6-1 and TRBJ2-5; 9 nucleotides agree with TRBD1. The CDR3 is 15 residues long. Trimming cost V 4 bases and J 5 bases; bases outside gene matches: 8. Germline CDR1 MNHNS, CDR2 SASEGT. The CDR3 DNA sequence: TGTGCCAGCAGTGTAGGACAGGGGAGTTGGGAGACCCAGTACTTC. The encoded protein is CASSVGQGSWETQYF.

The rearrangement links TRBV7-2 to TRBJ2-5, with TRBD2 identical over 7 bases. V lost 1 base, J lost 2 bases, and 7 bases stayed unmatched. The CDR3 contains 16 residues. The germline CDR1 and CDR2 sequences are SGHTA and FQGNSA. The CDR3 here is CASSLGSSGLQETQYF. CDR3 DNA sequence: TGTGCCAGCAGCTTAGGGTCTAGCGGTCTACAAGAGACCCAGTACTTC.

The rearrangement links TRBV4-3 to TRBJ2-6; D ambiguous. The CDR3 length is 18 residues. Germline CDR1 reads LGHNA; CDR2 reads YSLEER. Between the trimmed V and J ends, which lost 0 bases and 1 base, there was a span of 13 bases. CDR3 in DNA: TGCGCCAGCAGCCAAGACGAGCCAGGTGTTTCTGGGGCCAACGTCCTGACTTTC. The encoded protein is CASSQDEPGVSGANVLTF.